This TCR beta chain originates from a study of blood T cell repertoires in COVID-19. Study background: Acute-phase and convalescent COVID-19 samples originated in the United States, Italy and Spain.

Study processing details: Reference gene primers were amplified, and this amplification served to estimate nucleated cell counts. Profiling relied on immunoSEQ multiplex PCR, and the TCRdb table lists in-frame clones only, not all of them. That table gives V, J and clone size, and the DNA gave D and trimming. Of 150,000 to 200,000 clones listed, 80% are singletons. V gave up 6 bases and J gave up 1 base; unmatched junction bases: 8. The germline CDR1 and CDR2 sequences are MNHEY and SVGEGT. The CDR3 is 15 residues long. This chain connects TRBV6-2 or TRBV6-3 to TRBJ1-2, with 7 positions matching TRBD1. Material: peripheral blood. The clonotype originates from a man in his fifties or sixties with acute or convalescent COVID-19. The CDR3: CASSYGTDDNYGYTF. The CDR3 region has the DNA TGTGCCAGCAGCTATGGGACAGACGATAACTATGGCTACACCTTC.